Below, 23 T cell receptor beta chains from the same sample are listed, as sequenced in a study of cytomegalovirus exposure and HLA in healthy donors. Amplification used 60 Vbeta primers and 13 Jbeta primers. Repertoires were generated with immunoSEQ multiplex PCR, while TCRdb's copy carries only in-frame clones and drops some. The data show under 200,000 clones, around 80% seen once. Sequenced sample: PBMCs. The receptors stem from a woman aged 45-65 years in good health and CMV-seropositive.

The rearrangement joins TRBV7-9 to TRBJ1-1; 9 bases fit TRBD1. CDR3 length: 17 residues. The V and J ends lost 4 bases and 0 bases, in that order; junction bases with no gene match: 9. The V gene's germline CDR1 is SEHNR and CDR2 FQNEAQ (reference sequence). Here the CDR3 reads CASSSRTGVFLNTEAFF. In DNA form, the CDR3 reads TGTGCCAGCAGCTCAAGGACAGGGGTCTTTTTGAACACTGAAGCTTTCTTT.

The chain employs TRBV20-1 and TRBJ1-1; D is perhaps TRBD1 (5 bases). This CDR3 region has 11 residues. Trimming removed 0 bases from V and 7 bases from J, with 6 bases in between. Per the germline V gene, CDR1 is DFQATT and CDR2 is SNEGSKA (reference sequence). The chain's CDR3 is CSARDRVEAFF. The CDR3 DNA sequence: TGCAGTGCTAGAGACAGGGTTGAAGCTTTCTTT.

The rearrangement uses TRBV28 and TRBJ2-7, with D maybe TRBD2 (5 bases). Trimming stripped 6 bases from V and 2 bases from J, with 14 bases between. The CDR3 sequence is 14 residues long. Looked up from germline, CDR1 is MDHEN and CDR2 is SYDVKM. CDR3 nucleotides: TGTGCCAGCAGCCGTCCCGGGATTCCCTACGAGCAGTACTTC. Translating it yields CASSRPGIPYEQYF. The full variable domain, completed using reference TRBV28 and TRBJ2-7, is DVKVTQSSRYLVKRTGEKVFLECVQDMDHENMFWYRQDPGLGLRLIYFSYDVKMKEKGDIPEGYSVSREKKERFSLILESASTNQTSMYLCASSRPGIPYEQYFGPGTRLTVT.

V usage is TRBV28 and J usage is TRBJ1-2; tentatively, D is TRBD1 (6 bases). This CDR3 is built from 15 residues. The germline V and J ends were trimmed by 6 bases and 4 bases, with 18 bases remaining between them. Germline V gives CDR1 MDHEN, CDR2 SYDVKM. The CDR3, as DNA: TGTGCCAGCAGGCTGATCGACAGGAATCTCTATGGCTACACCTTC. As protein: CASRLIDRNLYGYTF.

This rearrangement joins TRBV28 to TRBJ2-1; D is ambiguous. The V end was cut by 5 bases, the J end by 2 bases, with 4 bases between. This CDR3 contains 12 residues. In germline, CDR1 is MDHEN, CDR2 SYDVKM. The CDR3 reads CASSITYNEQFF. The CDR3 nucleotides read TGTGCCAGCAGTATCACCTACAATGAGCAGTTCTTC.

This chain links TRBV19 with TRBJ2-7; TRBD1 aligns across 10 bases. The CDR3 is 15 residues long. Trimming cost V 5 bases and J 6 bases; bases outside gene matches: 10. Germline-derived CDR1 and CDR2 are LNHDA and SQIVND (reference sequence). The chain's CDR3 is CASSADRGQISEQYF. CDR3 nucleotides: TGTGCCAGTAGTGCCGACAGGGGGCAAATAAGCGAGCAGTACTTC.

This clone appeared once. V is TRBV9 and J is TRBJ1-1; maybe TRBD1 (6 bases). The germline V gene encodes CDR1 SGDLS and CDR2 YYNGEE. V was trimmed by 4 bases and J by 3 bases, leaving 10 bases between them. This CDR3 comprises 13 residues. The CDR3 DNA follows: TGTGCCAGCAGCCAGGGGTTGGACACTGAAGCTTTCTTT. Amino acid sequence: CASSQGLDTEAFF. The complete variable domain, with remaining parts taken from reference TRBV9 and TRBJ1-1, reads DSGVTQTPKHLITATGQRVTLRCSPRSGDLSVYWYQQSLDQGLQFLIQYYNGEERAKGNILERFSAQQFPDLHSELNLSSLELGDSALYFCASSQGLDTEAFFGQGTRLTVV.

The chain employs TRBV6-6 and TRBJ2-5, with TRBD1 as a possible D gene (6 bases). This CDR3 comprises 14 residues. The germline V gene encodes CDR1 MNHNY and CDR2 SVGAGI (reference sequence). Trimming took off 2 bases at V and 7 bases at J, with 14 bases between the two ends. In DNA form, the CDR3 reads TGTGCCAGCAGTTACCAGAGCAGGGGAGCGACCCAGTACTTC. Translating gives CASSYQSRGATQYF.

The genes are TRBV25-1 and TRBJ1-1, with 11 bases aligning to TRBD1. Germline V gene data show CDR1 as MGHDK and CDR2 as SYGVNS. Unmatched junction bases numbered 9, after V lost 5 bases and J lost 7 bases. The CDR3 spans 15 residues. The CDR3 sequence: CASSSPGTGGIEAFF. The CDR3 DNA follows: TGTGCCAGCAGTTCACCCGGGACAGGGGGAATTGAAGCTTTCTTT.

The CDR3 region is CASSTGQLRNTIYF. The CDR3, as DNA: TGTGCCAGTAGTACCGGACAGTTAAGAAACACCATATATTTT. The chain combines TRBV19 with TRBJ1-3; tentatively, D is TRBD1 (6 bases). CDR3 size: 14 residues. The V end lost 4 bases, the J end lost 5 bases, and 12 bases lay between the germline ends. In germline, CDR1 is LNHDA, CDR2 SQIVND (reference sequence).

This clone was seen more than once but under ten times. The rearrangement joins TRBV11-3 to TRBJ2-3; no reliable D call. CDR3 size: 15 residues. Germline V gene sequence: CDR1 SGHNT, CDR2 YENEEA. V lost 1 base, J lost 3 bases, and 11 bases lay in between. The CDR3, as DNA: TGTGCCAGCAGCTTAGTTGGAGTGCCGACAGATACGCAGTATTTT. Amino acid sequence: CASSLVGVPTDTQYF. Looking up the rest from reference TRBV11-3 and TRBJ2-3 gives the full variable domain: EAGVVQSPRYKIIEKKQPVAFWCNPISGHNTLYWYLQNLGQGPELLIRYENEEAVDDSQLPKDRFSAERLKGVDSTLKIQPAELGDSAVYLCASSLVGVPTDTQYFGPGTRLTVL.

The chain joins TRBV9 to TRBJ2-3, with TRBD2 matching 7 bases. The junction had 5 bases not matched to a gene; V was cut back by 4 bases and J by 0 bases. Germline-derived CDR1 and CDR2 are SGDLS and YYNGEE. The CDR3 has 15 amino acids. Here the CDR3 reads CASSSSGTSTDTQYF. CDR3 nucleotide sequence: TGTGCCAGCAGCTCTAGCGGCACTAGCACAGATACGCAGTATTTT.

The rearrangement joins TRBV9 to TRBJ2-1; 7 nucleotides line up with TRBD2. Trimming cost V 0 bases and J 15 bases; bases outside gene matches: 15. From germline, CDR1 is SGDLS and CDR2 YYNGEE. CDR3 length: 15 residues. The CDR3 is CASSVAASGLMPGFF. The CDR3 DNA follows: TGTGCCAGCAGCGTAGCGGCTAGCGGCCTTATGCCGGGGTTCTTC. The full variable domain, its missing parts supplied by reference TRBV9 and TRBJ2-1, is DSGVTQTPKHLITATGQRVTLRCSPRSGDLSVYWYQQSLDQGLQFLIQYYNGEERAKGNILERFSAQQFPDLHSELNLSSLELGDSALYFCASSVAASGLMPGFFGPGTRLTVL.

The DNA of the CDR3 is TGTGCCAGCAGCCCGAGGGTCCAAGAGACCCAGTACTTC. Translating gives CASSPRVQETQYF. The chain is built from TRBV2 and TRBJ2-5; D is possibly TRBD2 (5 bases). The length of the CDR3 is 13 residues. Germline V CDR1 and CDR2: SNHLY, FYNNEI. The V end lost 6 bases, the J end lost 1 base, and 9 bases lay between the germline ends.

The chain carries TRBV5-6 and TRBJ1-4; 10 bases align to TRBD1. Germline V gene lookup returns CDR1 SGHDT and CDR2 YYEEEE. This CDR3 has 14 amino acids. The V segment lost 4 bases and the J segment 6 bases; nucleotides outside the gene matches: 3. CDR3 bases: TGTGCCAGCAGCCGGACAGGGGGAGATGAAAAACTGTTTTTT. This gives the protein CASSRTGGDEKLFF. Full variable domain (missing parts from reference TRBV5-6 and TRBJ1-4): DAGVTQSPTHLIKTRGQQVTLRCSPKSGHDTVSWYQQALGQGPQFIFQYYEEEERQRGNFPDRFSGHQFPNYSSELNVNALLLGDSALYLCASSRTGGDEKLFFGSGTQLSVL.

The chain links TRBV28 to TRBJ2-1; perhaps TRBD1 as D (6 bases). The V gene's germline CDR1 is MDHEN and CDR2 SYDVKM. This CDR3 has 13 amino acids. V was trimmed by 2 bases and J by 10 bases, leaving 12 bases between them. CDR3 nucleotide sequence: TGTGCCAGCAGTTTAAACAGGGCCCGCGAGCAGTTCTTC. Translation: CASSLNRAREQFF.

This clone came up a few times. The rearrangement uses TRBV28 and TRBJ1-1; D possibly corresponds to TRBD1 (5 bases). V gave up 6 bases and J gave up 0 bases, with 11 bases separating them. The CDR3 has 14 residues. CDR1 is MDHEN and CDR2 is SYDVKM in the germline V gene. The chain's CDR3 is CASRNFRVNTEAFF. DNA of the CDR3: TGTGCCAGCAGGAATTTCAGGGTGAACACTGAAGCTTTCTTT. The variable domain in full, with the rest retrieved from reference TRBV28 and TRBJ1-1, is DVKVTQSSRYLVKRTGEKVFLECVQDMDHENMFWYRQDPGLGLRLIYFSYDVKMKEKGDIPEGYSVSREKKERFSLILESASTNQTSMYLCASRNFRVNTEAFFGQGTRLTVV.

The sample holds one count of this clone. The chain's CDR3 is CASSLEGGLVYETQYF. The CDR3 coding sequence is TGTGCCAGCAGCTTAGAGGGGGGACTAGTATATGAGACCCAGTACTTC. V and J are TRBV7-6 and TRBJ2-5, with 8 bases identical to TRBD2. The germline V gene encodes CDR1 SGHVS and CDR2 FNYEAQ. Germline trimming cut 1 base from V and 5 bases from J; bases unmatched to any gene: 9. The CDR3 totals 16 residues.

This chain connects TRBV28 to TRBJ1-3; D call uncertain. Germline CDR1 is MDHEN and CDR2 is SYDVKM. Trimming took 5 bases from V and 0 from J, leaving 8 bases between them. The CDR3 is 14 amino acids. This CDR3 reads CASSPGNSGNTIYF. In nucleotides, the CDR3 is TGTGCCAGCAGTCCCGGGAACTCTGGAAACACCATATATTTT.

V gene TRBV4-3 combines with J gene TRBJ1-6; unclear D gene. This CDR3 is built from 17 residues. Germline V gene lookup returns CDR1 LGHNA and CDR2 YSLEER. V was cut by 0 bases and J by 8 bases, with 17 bases left in between. The CDR3 sequence is CASSQEWRAPFYSPLHF. CDR3 bases: TGCGCCAGCAGCCAAGAATGGAGGGCCCCTTTTTATTCACCCCTCCACTTT.

This clone was detected once. The chain carries TRBV5-6 and TRBJ1-1; D is ambiguous. Germline V gives CDR1 SGHDT, CDR2 YYEEEE. With 0 bases removed from V and 5 bases from J, the gap between germline ends came to 11 bases. This CDR3 contains 14 residues. The CDR3 DNA sequence: TGTGCCAGCAGCTTGGACCCCATCGGGACTGAAGCTTTCTTT. This gives the protein CASSLDPIGTEAFF.

The chain is built from TRBV18 and TRBJ2-3, with 9 nucleotides matching TRBD1. Germline CDR1 is KGHSH and CDR2 is LQKENI. V shed 3 bases and J 2 bases; nucleotides not matched to a gene: 9. The CDR3 has 17 residues. CDR3 in DNA: TGTGCCAGCTCACCGACTCGCCGGGACAGGGACACAGATACGCAGTATTTT. Protein sequence: CASSPTRRDRDTDTQYF.

This clone appeared once. This chain uses TRBV5-1 with TRBJ2-1, with 15 bases identical to TRBD2. The germline V gene encodes CDR1 SGHRS and CDR2 YFSETQ. CDR3 length equals 17 residues. V lost 4 bases, J lost 5 bases, and 7 bases stayed unmatched. CDR3: CASSRGTSGRIDNEQFF. CDR3 DNA sequence: TGCGCCAGCAGCAGAGGGACTAGCGGGAGGATCGACAATGAGCAGTTCTTC.